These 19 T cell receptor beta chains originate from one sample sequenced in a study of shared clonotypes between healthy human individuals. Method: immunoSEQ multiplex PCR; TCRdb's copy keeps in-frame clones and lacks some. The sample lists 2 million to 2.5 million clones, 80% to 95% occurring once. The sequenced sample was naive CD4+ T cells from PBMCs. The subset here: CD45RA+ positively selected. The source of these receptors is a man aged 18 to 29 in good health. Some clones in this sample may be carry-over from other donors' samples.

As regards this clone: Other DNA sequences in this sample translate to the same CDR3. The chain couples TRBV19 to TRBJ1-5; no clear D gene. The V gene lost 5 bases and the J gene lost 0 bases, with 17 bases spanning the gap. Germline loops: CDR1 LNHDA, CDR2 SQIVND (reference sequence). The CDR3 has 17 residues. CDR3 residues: CASSPIGTAYSNQPQHF. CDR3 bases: TGTGCCAGTAGTCCGATCGGAACAGCTTATAGCAATCAGCCCCAGCATTTT.

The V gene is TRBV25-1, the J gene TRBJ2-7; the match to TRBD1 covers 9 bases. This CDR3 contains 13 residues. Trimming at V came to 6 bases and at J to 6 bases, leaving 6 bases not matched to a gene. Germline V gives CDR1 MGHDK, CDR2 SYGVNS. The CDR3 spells CASSGTGLFEQYF. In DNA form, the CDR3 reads TGTGCCAGCAGCGGGACAGGGTTATTCGAGCAGTACTTC.

The CDR3 sequence: CSVVKGDEKLFF. The CDR3 DNA sequence: TGCAGCGTTGTGAAGGGGGACGAAAAACTGTTTTTT. The chain is built from TRBV29-1 and TRBJ1-4; possible D gene TRBD1, 6 bases. The V end lost 4 bases, the J end lost 8 bases, and 11 bases lay between the germline ends. Germline V gives CDR1 SQVTM, CDR2 ANQGSEA. The CDR3 has 12 amino acids.

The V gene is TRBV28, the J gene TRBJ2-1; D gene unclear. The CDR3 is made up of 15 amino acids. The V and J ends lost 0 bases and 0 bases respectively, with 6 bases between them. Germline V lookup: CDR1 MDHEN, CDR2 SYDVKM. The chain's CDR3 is CASSLWGYSYNEQFF. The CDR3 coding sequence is TGTGCCAGCAGTTTATGGGGGTACTCCTACAATGAGCAGTTCTTC.

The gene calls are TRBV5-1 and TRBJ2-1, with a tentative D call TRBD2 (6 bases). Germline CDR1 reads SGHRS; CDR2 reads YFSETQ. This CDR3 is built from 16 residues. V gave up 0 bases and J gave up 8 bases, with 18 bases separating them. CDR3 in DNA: TGCGCCAGCAGCTTGGGGAGGGTCGGGAGCGTGCATGAGCAGTTCTTC. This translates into CASSLGRVGSVHEQFF.

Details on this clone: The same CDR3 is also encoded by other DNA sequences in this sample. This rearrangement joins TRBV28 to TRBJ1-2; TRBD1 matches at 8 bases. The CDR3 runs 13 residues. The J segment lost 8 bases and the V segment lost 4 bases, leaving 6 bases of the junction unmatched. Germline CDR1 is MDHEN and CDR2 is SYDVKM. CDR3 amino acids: CASSSGQGGGYTF. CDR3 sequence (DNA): TGTGCCAGCAGTTCCGGACAGGGTGGGGGCTACACCTTC.

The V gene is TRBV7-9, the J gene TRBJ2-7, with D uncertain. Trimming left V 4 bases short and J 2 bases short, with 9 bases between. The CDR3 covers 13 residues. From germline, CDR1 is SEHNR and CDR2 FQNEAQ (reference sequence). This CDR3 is CASSSDFAYEQYF. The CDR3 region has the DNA TGTGCCAGCAGCTCCGACTTTGCCTACGAGCAGTACTTC.

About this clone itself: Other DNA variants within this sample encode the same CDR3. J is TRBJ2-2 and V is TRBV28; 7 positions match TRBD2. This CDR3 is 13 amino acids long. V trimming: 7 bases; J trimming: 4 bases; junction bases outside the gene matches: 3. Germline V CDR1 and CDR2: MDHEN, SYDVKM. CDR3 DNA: TGTGCCAGCACGGGAGGAGGCACCGGGGAGCTGTTTTTT. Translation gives CASTGGGTGELFF.

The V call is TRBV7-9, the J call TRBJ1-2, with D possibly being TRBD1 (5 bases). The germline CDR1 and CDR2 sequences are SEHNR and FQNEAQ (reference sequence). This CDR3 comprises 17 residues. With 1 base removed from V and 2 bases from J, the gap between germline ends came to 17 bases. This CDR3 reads CASSLGGTVGGNYGYTF. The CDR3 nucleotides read TGTGCCAGCAGCTTAGGCGGAACCGTGGGGGGGAACTATGGCTACACCTTC.

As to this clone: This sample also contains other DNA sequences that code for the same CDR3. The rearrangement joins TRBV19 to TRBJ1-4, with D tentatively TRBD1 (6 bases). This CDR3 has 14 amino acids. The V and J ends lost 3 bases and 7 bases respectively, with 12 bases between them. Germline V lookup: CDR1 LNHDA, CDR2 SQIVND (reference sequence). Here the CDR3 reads CASSIGGAGEKLFF. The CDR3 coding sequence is TGTGCCAGTAGTATTGGGGGGGCAGGTGAAAAACTGTTTTTT.

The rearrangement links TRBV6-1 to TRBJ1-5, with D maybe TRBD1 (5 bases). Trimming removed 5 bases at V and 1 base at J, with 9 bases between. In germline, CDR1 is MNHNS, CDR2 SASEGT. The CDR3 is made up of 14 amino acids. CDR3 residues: CASSPRDSNQPQHF. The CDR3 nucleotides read TGTGCCAGCAGTCCTCGGGACAGCAATCAGCCCCAGCATTTT.

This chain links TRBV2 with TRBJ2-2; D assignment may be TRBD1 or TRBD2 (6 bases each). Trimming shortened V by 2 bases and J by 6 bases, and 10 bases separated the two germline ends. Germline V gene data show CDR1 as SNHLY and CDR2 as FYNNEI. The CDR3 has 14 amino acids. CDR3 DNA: TGTGCCAGCAGTGAAATCGGGGGCCCCGGGGAGCTGTTTTTT. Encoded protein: CASSEIGGPGELFF.

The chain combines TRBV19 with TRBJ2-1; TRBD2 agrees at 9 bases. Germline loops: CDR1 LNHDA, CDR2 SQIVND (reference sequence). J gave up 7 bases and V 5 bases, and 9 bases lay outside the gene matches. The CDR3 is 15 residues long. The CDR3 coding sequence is TGTGCCAGTAGTCGAGTGGCGGGAGGGCAAAATGAGCAGTTCTTC. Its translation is CASSRVAGGQNEQFF.

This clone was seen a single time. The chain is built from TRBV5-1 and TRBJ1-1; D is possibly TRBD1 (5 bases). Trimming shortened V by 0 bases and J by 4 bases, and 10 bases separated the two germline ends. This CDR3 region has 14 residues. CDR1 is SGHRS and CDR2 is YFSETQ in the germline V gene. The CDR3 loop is CASSLEGAVTEAFF. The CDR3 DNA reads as TGCGCCAGCAGCTTGGAAGGGGCGGTCACTGAAGCTTTCTTT.

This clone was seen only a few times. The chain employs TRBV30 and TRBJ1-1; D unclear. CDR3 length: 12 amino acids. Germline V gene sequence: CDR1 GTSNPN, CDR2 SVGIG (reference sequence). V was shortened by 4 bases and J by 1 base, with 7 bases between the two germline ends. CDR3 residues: CAWILANTEAFF. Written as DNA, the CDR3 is TGTGCCTGGATTCTAGCGAACACTGAAGCTTTCTTT.

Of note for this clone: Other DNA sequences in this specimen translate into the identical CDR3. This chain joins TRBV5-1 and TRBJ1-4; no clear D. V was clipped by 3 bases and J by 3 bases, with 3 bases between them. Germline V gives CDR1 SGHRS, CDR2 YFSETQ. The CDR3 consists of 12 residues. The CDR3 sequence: CASSSPNEKLFF. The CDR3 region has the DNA TGCGCCAGCAGCTCGCCTAATGAAAAACTGTTTTTT.

The CDR3 spells CASSLISASYEQYF. As DNA, the CDR3 is TGCGCCAGCAGCTTGATTAGCGCCTCCTACGAGCAGTACTTC. This rearrangement joins TRBV5-1 to TRBJ2-7; the D gene is possibly TRBD2 (5 bases). Trimming stripped 1 base from V and 0 bases from J, with 8 bases between. The CDR3 loop spans 14 amino acids. Germline V gene lookup returns CDR1 SGHRS and CDR2 YFSETQ.

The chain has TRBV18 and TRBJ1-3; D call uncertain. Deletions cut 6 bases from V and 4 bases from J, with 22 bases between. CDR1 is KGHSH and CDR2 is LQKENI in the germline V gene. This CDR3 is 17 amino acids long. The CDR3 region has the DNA TGTGCCAGCTCTCCCATGGCTGTCAGCGGCTCCGGAAACACCATATATTTT. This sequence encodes CASSPMAVSGSGNTIYF.

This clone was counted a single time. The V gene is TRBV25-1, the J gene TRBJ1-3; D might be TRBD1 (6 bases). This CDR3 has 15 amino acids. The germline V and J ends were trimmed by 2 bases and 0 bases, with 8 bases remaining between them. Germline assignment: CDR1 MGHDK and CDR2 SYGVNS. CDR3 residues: CASSESRGSGNTIYF. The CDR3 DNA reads TGTGCCAGCAGTGAAAGCAGGGGCTCTGGAAACACCATATATTTT.